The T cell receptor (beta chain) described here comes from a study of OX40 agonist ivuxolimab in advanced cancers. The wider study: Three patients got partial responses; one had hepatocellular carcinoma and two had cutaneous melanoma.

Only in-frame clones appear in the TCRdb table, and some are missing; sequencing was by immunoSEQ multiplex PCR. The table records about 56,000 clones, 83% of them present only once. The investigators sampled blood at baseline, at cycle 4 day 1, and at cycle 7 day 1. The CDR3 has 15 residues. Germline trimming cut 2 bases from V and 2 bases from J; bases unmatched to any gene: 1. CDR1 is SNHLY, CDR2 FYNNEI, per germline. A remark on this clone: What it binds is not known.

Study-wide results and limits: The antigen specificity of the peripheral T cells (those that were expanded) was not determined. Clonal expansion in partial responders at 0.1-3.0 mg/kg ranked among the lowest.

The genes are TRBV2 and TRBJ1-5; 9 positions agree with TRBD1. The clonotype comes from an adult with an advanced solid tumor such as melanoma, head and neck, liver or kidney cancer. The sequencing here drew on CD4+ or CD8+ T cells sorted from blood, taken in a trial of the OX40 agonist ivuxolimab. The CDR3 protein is CASSERTGGNQPQHF. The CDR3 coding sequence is TGTGCCAGCAGTGAACGGACAGGGGGCAATCAGCCCCAGCATTTT.